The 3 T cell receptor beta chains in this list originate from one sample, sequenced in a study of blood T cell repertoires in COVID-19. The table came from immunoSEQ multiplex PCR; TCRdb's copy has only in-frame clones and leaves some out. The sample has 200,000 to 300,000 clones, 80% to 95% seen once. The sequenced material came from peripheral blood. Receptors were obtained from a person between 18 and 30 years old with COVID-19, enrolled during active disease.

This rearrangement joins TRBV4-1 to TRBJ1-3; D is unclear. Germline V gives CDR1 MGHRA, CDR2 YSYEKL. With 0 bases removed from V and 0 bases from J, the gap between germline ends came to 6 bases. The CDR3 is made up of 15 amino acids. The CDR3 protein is CASSQEPSSGNTIYF. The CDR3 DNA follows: TGCGCCAGCAGCCAAGAACCGAGCTCTGGAAACACCATATATTTT.

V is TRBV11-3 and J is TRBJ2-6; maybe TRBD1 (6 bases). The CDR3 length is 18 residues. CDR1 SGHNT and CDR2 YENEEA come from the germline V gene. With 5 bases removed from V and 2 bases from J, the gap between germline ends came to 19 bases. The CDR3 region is CASSQTGHLRAGANVLTF. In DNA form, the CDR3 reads TGTGCCAGCAGCCAGACAGGTCACCTAAGGGCTGGGGCCAACGTCCTGACTTTC.

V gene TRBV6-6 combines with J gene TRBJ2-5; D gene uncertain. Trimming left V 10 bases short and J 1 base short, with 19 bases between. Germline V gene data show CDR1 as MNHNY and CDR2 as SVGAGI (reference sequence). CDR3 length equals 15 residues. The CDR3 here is CATTFTTDIQETQYF. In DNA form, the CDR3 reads TGTGCCACAACATTCACGACCGACATCCAAGAGACCCAGTACTTC.